One sample yielded the 28 T cell receptor beta chains listed below, sequenced in a study of Graves' ophthalmopathy and Graves' hyperthyroidism. RNA transcripts yielded amplified TCR beta CDR3 regions. RT-PCR was first run with HTBI primers, then multiplex PCR in a second round. TCRdb passed the multiplex PCR reads through MiXCR, listing each CDR3 protein once. The repertoire holds about 170,000 distinct CDR3 sequences, over 35% seen once, with under 7% in the top ten. The specimen was peripheral blood. Receptor source: a woman in her forties with Graves' ophthalmopathy.

This clonotype was seen ten or more times. The J gene is TRBJ2-5, the V gene TRBV5-1, with D unclear. Trimming shortened V by 4 bases and J by 0 bases, and 10 bases separated the two germline ends. Germline V gives CDR1 SGHRS, CDR2 YFSETQ. The CDR3 extends over 14 amino acids. The CDR3 region is CASSPAGDQETQYF. As DNA, the CDR3 is TGCGCCAGCAGCCCGGCTGGGGACCAAGAGACCCAGTACTTC.

This clonotype was recorded at least ten times. The rearrangement uses TRBV6-2 or TRBV6-3 and TRBJ2-5; D gene ambiguous. The CDR3 has 13 residues. Germline values: CDR1 MNHEY, CDR2 SVGEGT. Trimming cost V 6 bases and J 1 base, with 9 bases left between them. The CDR3, as DNA: TGTGCCAGCAGAGCCACGGGCCAAGAGACCCAGTACTTC. As protein: CASRATGQETQYF.

This clonotype showed up many times. The genes are TRBV7-2 and TRBJ2-2, with a tentative D call TRBD1 (6 bases). Germline V gene data show CDR1 as SGHTA and CDR2 as FQGNSA. The V end was cut by 1 base, the J end by 7 bases, with 13 bases between. The CDR3 runs 15 residues. The CDR3 here is CASSLGFRTVGELFF. The DNA of the CDR3 is TGTGCCAGCAGCTTAGGATTTCGGACAGTCGGGGAGCTGTTTTTT.

This clonotype has a count of ten or more. CDR3 coding DNA: TGTGCCAGCAGCCGCACAGGGATCACCAATCAGCCCCAGCATTTT. It encodes CASSRTGITNQPQHF. V gene TRBV9 combines with J gene TRBJ1-5, with D possibly TRBD1 on 6 matching bases. V was cut by 4 bases and J by 3 bases, with 14 bases left in between. The CDR3 is made up of 15 amino acids. Germline-derived CDR1 and CDR2 are SGDLS and YYNGEE.

This clonotype came up many times. The chain combines TRBV19 with TRBJ1-5; D is unresolved. The length of the CDR3 is 14 residues. With 5 bases removed from V and 0 bases from J, the gap between germline ends came to 8 bases. Germline V lookup: CDR1 LNHDA, CDR2 SQIVND (reference sequence). The CDR3 region has the DNA TGTGCCAGTAGTGGGAGCGATAGCAATCAGCCCCAGCATTTT. Translation gives CASSGSDSNQPQHF.

This clonotype appeared many times. CDR3 in amino acids: CSARVGGAGYGYTF. In DNA form, the CDR3 reads TGCAGTGCTAGAGTCGGGGGCGCGGGCTATGGCTACACCTTC. V and J are TRBV20-1 and TRBJ1-2; a possible D gene is TRBD1 (6 bases). The CDR3 loop spans 14 amino acids. Deletions cut 1 base from V and 4 bases from J, with 13 bases between. Germline CDR1 reads DFQATT; CDR2 reads SNEGSKA (reference sequence).

This clonotype was counted at least ten times. The rearrangement uses TRBV28 and TRBJ1-1, with 8 bases fitting TRBD1. The CDR3 loop spans 11 amino acids. Germline CDR1 MDHEN, CDR2 SYDVKM. Trimming cost V 7 bases and J 6 bases; bases outside gene matches: 1. DNA for the CDR3: TGTGCCAGCACGACAGGGGCTGAAGCTTTCTTT. As protein: CASTTGAEAFF.

This clonotype came up many times. The genes are TRBV19 and TRBJ1-2, with no clear D. The CDR3 consists of 14 residues. Trimming took off 4 bases at V and 1 base at J, with 10 bases between the two ends. The germline CDR1 and CDR2 sequences are LNHDA and SQIVND (reference sequence). The CDR3 DNA follows: TGTGCCAGTAGTACGGCCGCTGATAACTATGGCTACACCTTC. Protein: CASSTAADNYGYTF.

V is TRBV6-2 or TRBV6-3 and J is TRBJ2-7; 11 bases fit TRBD2. The CDR3 sequence is 15 residues long. V lost 6 bases to trimming and J lost 2 bases; unmatched junction nucleotides: 6. Germline CDR1 reads MNHEY; CDR2 reads SVGEGT. CDR3 in DNA: TGTGCCAGCAGCCTAGCGGGGGGTAGAACCTACGAGCAGTACTTC. Translation: CASSLAGGRTYEQYF.

Ten or more counts support this clonotype. The chain has TRBV19 and TRBJ2-5, with 12 positions matching TRBD2. The J segment lost 4 bases and the V segment lost 6 bases, leaving 3 bases of the junction unmatched. The CDR3 runs 14 residues. Germline V gene sequence: CDR1 LNHDA, CDR2 SQIVND (reference sequence). DNA of the CDR3: TGTGCCAGTAGCCCGACTAGCGGGGGAGAGACCCAGTACTTC. Amino acids: CASSPTSGGETQYF.

This clonotype was observed many times. This rearrangement joins TRBV6-2 or TRBV6-3 to TRBJ2-5, with a weak D call TRBD1 (6 bases). The V gene lost 6 bases and the J gene lost 2 bases, with 13 bases spanning the gap. Germline V gives CDR1 MNHEY, CDR2 SVGEGT. The CDR3 has 14 residues. CDR3 nucleotides: TGTGCCAGCAGACCCGACAGGATTCAAGAGACCCAGTACTTC. This codes for CASRPDRIQETQYF.

This clonotype has at least ten counts. DNA for the CDR3: TGTGCCAGCAGACTAGACAGGGGTGGCACTGAAGCTTTCTTT. Protein product: CASRLDRGGTEAFF. The chain employs TRBV7-8 and TRBJ1-1; TRBD1 aligns across 8 bases. Germline V gene lookup returns CDR1 SGHVS and CDR2 FQNEAQ. This CDR3 is 14 amino acids long. V trimming: 6 bases; J trimming: 4 bases; junction bases outside the gene matches: 7.

This chain connects TRBV27 to TRBJ2-5, with 8 positions matching TRBD2. The germline V gene has CDR1 MNHEY and CDR2 SMNVEV (reference sequence). V gave up 0 bases and J gave up 5 bases; unmatched junction bases: 5. The CDR3 has 15 amino acids. The CDR3 DNA sequence: TGTGCCAGCAGTTTATCCTGGACTAGCTATGAGACCCAGTACTTC. The encoded protein is CASSLSWTSYETQYF.

The chain joins TRBV19 to TRBJ2-7; 8 positions match TRBD1. Germline lookup yields CDR1 LNHDA and CDR2 SQIVND (reference sequence). The CDR3 length is 12 residues. V shed 5 bases, J shed 6 bases, and the junction held 3 bases outside the gene matches. The CDR3 protein is CASSQDRGEQYF. CDR3 coding DNA: TGTGCCAGTAGTCAAGACAGGGGCGAGCAGTACTTC.

The chain carries TRBV6-1 and TRBJ2-2; D gene uncertain. The CDR3 spans 15 residues. V shed 8 bases and J shed 2 bases, with 15 bases lying between them. CDR1 is MNHNS and CDR2 is SASEGT in the germline V gene. Here the CDR3 DNA reads TGTGCCAGCGGCCCCTTGGCAGAAAACACCGGGGAGCTGTTTTTT. Translating gives CASGPLAENTGELFF.

This clonotype occurred many times. J is TRBJ1-6 and V is TRBV6-5; perhaps TRBD1 as D (6 bases). This CDR3 region has 14 residues. Germline V CDR1 and CDR2: MNHEY, SVGAGI. Trimming cost V 6 bases and J 7 bases, with 13 bases left between them. For the CDR3, the DNA is TGTGCCAGCAGGGTGGGACATGACAATTCACCCCTCCACTTT. This gives the protein CASRVGHDNSPLHF.

The sample holds a few counts of this clonotype. The chain couples TRBV7-3 to TRBJ1-6, with D uncertain. CDR1 is SGHTA and CDR2 is FQGTGA in the germline V gene. Trimming removed 8 bases at V and 10 bases at J, with 18 bases between. The CDR3 runs to 14 residues. This CDR3 reads CASGSSTRGSPLHF. The CDR3 region has the DNA TGTGCCAGCGGTTCCAGCACACGAGGCTCACCCCTCCACTTT.

The genes are TRBV2 and TRBJ1-2; the D is unclear. CDR1 is SNHLY and CDR2 is FYNNEI in the germline V gene. This CDR3 has 12 amino acids. V gave up 8 bases and J gave up 0 bases, with 7 bases separating them. Written as DNA, the CDR3 is TGTGCCAGCTTAGGGTCTAACTATGGCTACACCTTC. It specifies CASLGSNYGYTF.

The chain carries TRBV6-2 or TRBV6-3 and TRBJ2-5, with 8 positions matching TRBD1. Germline loops: CDR1 MNHEY, CDR2 SVGEGT. This CDR3 has 14 amino acids. V trimming: 6 bases; J trimming: 9 bases; junction bases outside the gene matches: 12. The CDR3 DNA sequence: TGTGCCAGCAGCTGGGGGACAGGCCCCGGGGCCCAGTACTTC. Encoded protein: CASSWGTGPGAQYF.

The chain carries TRBV7-2 and TRBJ1-1; the D is unclear. V dropped 3 bases and J dropped 5 bases, with 16 bases sitting between them. The CDR3 spans 15 residues. Germline V gene sequence: CDR1 SGHTA, CDR2 FQGNSA. The CDR3 protein is CASSFKVGSGTEAFF. CDR3 nucleotides: TGTGCCAGCAGCTTTAAGGTGGGCAGTGGGACTGAAGCTTTCTTT. The full variable domain, completed using reference TRBV7-2 and TRBJ1-1, is GAGVSQSPSNKVTEKGKDVELRCDPISGHTALYWYRQSLGQGLEFLIYFQGNSAPDKSGLPSDRFSAERTGGSVSTLTIQRTQQEDSAVYLCASSFKVGSGTEAFFGQGTRLTVV.

In this sample, this clonotype turned up many times. The V and J genes are TRBV28 and TRBJ2-2; TRBD2 might be the D (6 bases). Germline V gene sequence: CDR1 MDHEN, CDR2 SYDVKM. Trimming left V 7 bases short and J 6 bases short, with 18 bases between. The CDR3 contains 15 residues. The CDR3 DNA sequence: TGTGCCAGCACCCCACTTGGTAGGGAGGCCGGGGAGCTGTTTTTT. Translation gives CASTPLGREAGELFF.

This clonotype showed up just once. This sequence joins TRBV27 and TRBJ2-7; 7 bases are a match to TRBD2. V dropped 3 bases and J dropped 3; count of bases not matched to a gene: 8. This CDR3 is 15 amino acids long. CDR1 is MNHEY, CDR2 SMNVEV, per germline (reference sequence). CDR3 sequence (DNA): TGTGCCAGCAGTTTGTACTCTAGCGGAAGCTACGAGCAGTACTTC. Translation gives CASSLYSSGSYEQYF.

This clonotype was counted many times. The germline gene is not matched at one end of the junction; a read error may be the cause. The chain is built from TRBV12-3 or TRBV12-4 and TRBJ1-1, with D uncertain. The CDR3 runs 12 residues. Here the CDR3 reads CASSRGLSKALF. The CDR3 DNA reads TGTGCCAGCAGTCGCGGCTTGTCAAAAGCTCTCTTT.

There are many counts of this clonotype. This chain joins TRBV24-1 and TRBJ2-5; a possible D gene is TRBD1 (6 bases). V was cut by 4 bases and J by 1 base, with 9 bases left in between. Germline values: CDR1 KGHDR, CDR2 SFDVKD. This CDR3 has 14 amino acids. CDR3 amino acids: CATSDGTSQETQYF. For the CDR3, the DNA is TGTGCCACCAGTGACGGGACAAGCCAAGAGACCCAGTACTTC.

This rearrangement joins TRBV27 to TRBJ2-6; TRBD1 matches at 9 bases. The CDR3 runs 16 residues. V lost 5 bases, J lost 2 bases, and 4 bases stayed unmatched. Per the germline V gene, CDR1 is MNHEY and CDR2 is SMNVEV (reference sequence). CDR3 residues: CASSPRDRAGANVLTF. Written as DNA, the CDR3 is TGTGCCAGCAGTCCCCGGGACAGGGCTGGGGCCAACGTCCTGACTTTC.

CDR3 DNA: TGTGCCAGCAGTTACCGGAGACAAGAGACCCAGTACTTC. It is translated as CASSYRRQETQYF. The V and J genes are TRBV6-5 and TRBJ2-5; D gene ambiguous. CDR3 size: 13 residues. Trimming left V 2 bases short and J 2 bases short, with 6 bases between. Per the germline V gene, CDR1 is MNHEY and CDR2 is SVGAGI.

This chain connects TRBV27 to TRBJ2-4; D possibly corresponds to TRBD2 (6 bases). The CDR3 covers 14 residues. Germline lookup yields CDR1 MNHEY and CDR2 SMNVEV (reference sequence). With 5 bases removed from V and 6 bases from J, the gap between germline ends came to 14 bases. The CDR3 here is CASSVGTSRNIQYF. The CDR3 DNA is TGTGCCAGCAGTGTAGGGACTTCACGAAACATTCAGTACTTC.

The chain carries TRBV30 and TRBJ1-2; D gene unclear. The germline CDR1 and CDR2 sequences are GTSNPN and SVGIG (reference sequence). The CDR3 covers 11 residues. V was cut by 7 bases and J by 5 bases, with 11 bases left in between. CDR3 protein: CASIVLYGYTF. CDR3 coding DNA: TGTGCCTCGATCGTCTTATATGGCTACACCTTC.